This T cell receptor (beta chain) was identified in a study of PD-L1 blockade in urothelial cancer. Turning to the study itself: Intravenous atezolizumab, 1,200 mg every 3 weeks, was begun by patients in the mid-2010s. Each participant's history included 0 to 3 prior chemotherapy regimens.

Profiled with immunoSEQ multiplex PCR; TCRdb holds only in-frame clones, not every one. Of some 84,000 clones listed, 82% are singletons. The sample was PBMCs, taken around atezolizumab (anti-PD-L1) treatment. The receptor was isolated from a man between 65 and 79 years old with urothelial cancer.

CDR3 sequence (DNA): TGCGCCAGCAGCCCCGGGACAGAAAACTATGGCTACACCTTC. Amino acid sequence: CASSPGTENYGYTF. The V call is TRBV5-1, the J call TRBJ1-2; TRBD1 matches 7 bases. CDR3 size: 14 residues. Germline CDR1 reads SGHRS; CDR2 reads YFSETQ. The V and J ends lost 4 bases and 2 bases, in that order; junction bases with no gene match: 5.